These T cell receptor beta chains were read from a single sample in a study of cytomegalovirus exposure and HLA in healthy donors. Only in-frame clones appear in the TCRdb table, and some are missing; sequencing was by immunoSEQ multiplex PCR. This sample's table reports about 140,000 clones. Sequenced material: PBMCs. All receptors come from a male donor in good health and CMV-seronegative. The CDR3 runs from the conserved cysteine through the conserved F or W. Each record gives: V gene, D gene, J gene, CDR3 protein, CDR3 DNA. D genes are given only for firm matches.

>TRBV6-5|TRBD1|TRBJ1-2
CASSYRTGGGWGYTF
TGTGCCAGCAGTTACCGTACAGGGGGCGGATGGGGCTACACCTTC
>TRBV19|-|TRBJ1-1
CASTRTSLLNTEAFF
TGTGCCAGTACGCGGACATCCCTTTTGAACACTGAAGCTTTCTTT
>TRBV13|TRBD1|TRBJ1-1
CASNPQGTNTEAFF
TGTGCCAGCAACCCACAGGGGACGAACACTGAAGCTTTCTTT
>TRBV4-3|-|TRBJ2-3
CASSRQGISSTDTQYF
TGCGCCAGCAGCCGGCAGGGAATCTCTAGCACAGATACGCAGTATTTT
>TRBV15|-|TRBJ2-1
CATARGGNEQFF
TGTGCCACGGCGAGAGGAGGAAATGAGCAGTTCTTC
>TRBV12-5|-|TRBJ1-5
CASGFGGNQPQHF
TGTGCTAGTGGTTTCGGGGGCAATCAGCCCCAGCATTTT
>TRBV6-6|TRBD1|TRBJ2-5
CASSPRTGVQETQYF
TGTGCCAGCAGTCCTCGGACAGGAGTCCAAGAGACCCAGTACTTC
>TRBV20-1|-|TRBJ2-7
CSARTGEQYF
TGCAGTGCTAGGACGGGAGAGCAGTACTTC
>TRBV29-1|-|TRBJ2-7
CSVSRRDSYFEQYF
TGCAGCGTCTCTCGGAGGGACTCCTATTTCGAGCAGTACTTC
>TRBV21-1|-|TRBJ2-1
CANPPLQDNEQFF
TGTGCCAACCCACCCCTCCAGGACAATGAGCAGTTCTTC
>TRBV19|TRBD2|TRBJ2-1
CASSLIAGSSYNEQFF
TGTGCCAGTAGTCTAATAGCGGGAAGCTCCTACAATGAGCAGTTCTTC
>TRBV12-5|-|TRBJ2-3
CASGLNGLDTQYF
TGTGCTAGTGGTTTGAATGGGCTAGATACGCAGTATTTT
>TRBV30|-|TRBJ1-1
CAWSPGGRENTEAFF
TGTGCCTGGAGCCCGGGGGGGCGGGAGAACACTGAAGCTTTCTTT
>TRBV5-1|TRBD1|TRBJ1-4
CASTKGGTVDEKLFF
TGCGCCAGCACCAAGGGTGGGACAGTTGATGAAAAACTGTTTTTT
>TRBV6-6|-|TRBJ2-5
CASSPGRILETQYF
TGTGCCAGCAGTCCAGGGCGGATCCTGGAGACCCAGTACTTC
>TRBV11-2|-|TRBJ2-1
CASEAYSSYNEQFF
TGTGCCAGCGAAGCCTACAGCTCCTACAATGAGCAGTTCTTC
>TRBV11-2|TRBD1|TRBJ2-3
CASSAGGQDTQYF
TGTGCCAGCAGCGCAGGGGGCCAGGATACGCAGTATTTT
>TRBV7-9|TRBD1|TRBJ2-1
CASSLVRDRVANEQFF
TGTGCCAGCAGCTTAGTCCGGGACAGGGTAGCCAATGAGCAGTTCTTC
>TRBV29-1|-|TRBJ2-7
CSVDETGTYEQYF
TGCAGCGTTGATGAGACAGGCACCTACGAGCAGTACTTC
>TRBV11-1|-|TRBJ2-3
CASSFRAATFLTDTQYF
TGTGCCAGCAGCTTCCGAGCGGCAACGTTTCTTACAGATACGCAGTATTTT
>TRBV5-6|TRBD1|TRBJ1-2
CASSFRDRMLYGYTF
TGTGCCAGCAGCTTCCGGGACAGGATGCTCTATGGCTACACCTTC
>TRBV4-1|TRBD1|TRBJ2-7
CASSRRDRGSYEQYF
TGCGCCAGCAGCCGAAGGGACAGGGGGTCCTACGAGCAGTACTTC
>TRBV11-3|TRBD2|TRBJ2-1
CASSSGLAGDIEQFF
TGTGCCAGCAGCTCCGGACTAGCGGGAGATATTGAGCAGTTCTTC
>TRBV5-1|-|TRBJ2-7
CASSLAGRGAYYEQYF
TGCGCCAGCAGCTTGGCAGGGCGCGGAGCCTACTACGAGCAGTACTTC
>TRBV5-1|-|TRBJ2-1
CASSLVREQFF
TGCGCCAGCAGCTTGGTCCGGGAGCAGTTCTTC
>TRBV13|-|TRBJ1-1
CASSSITEQNTEAFF
TGTGCCAGCAGCTCAATAACGGAGCAGAACACTGAAGCTTTCTTT
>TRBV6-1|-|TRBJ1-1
CASSTGHSEAFF
TGTGCCAGCAGCACCGGACACTCTGAAGCTTTCTTT
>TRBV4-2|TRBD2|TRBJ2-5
CASSQEGASGSQETQYF
TGTGCCAGCAGCCAAGAAGGGGCTAGCGGATCCCAAGAGACCCAGTACTTC
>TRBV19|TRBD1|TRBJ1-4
CASSIGGQGYEKLFF
TGTGCCAGTAGTATAGGGGGACAGGGATATGAAAAACTGTTTTTT
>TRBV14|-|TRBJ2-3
CASSQEGTVDTQYF
TGTGCCAGCAGCCAAGAAGGTACAGTAGATACGCAGTATTTT
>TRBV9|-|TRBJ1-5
CASSVSGVSNQPQHF
TGTGCCAGCAGCGTATCAGGGGTTAGCAATCAGCCCCAGCATTTT
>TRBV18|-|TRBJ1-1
CASSPPDEGSSKAFF
TGTGCCAGCTCACCACCGGACGAGGGATCCTCTAAAGCTTTCTTT
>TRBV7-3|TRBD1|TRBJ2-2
CASSFGTGVTTGELFF
TGTGCCAGCAGCTTTGGGACAGGGGTCACCACCGGGGAGCTGTTTTTT
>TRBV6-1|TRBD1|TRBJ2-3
CASSVPGTGVRTDTQYF
TGTGCCAGCAGTGTTCCCGGGACAGGGGTTCGCACAGATACGCAGTATTTT
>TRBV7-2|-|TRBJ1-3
CASSLRSGPGNTIYF
TGTGCCAGCAGCTTAAGGTCAGGGCCTGGAAACACCATATATTTT
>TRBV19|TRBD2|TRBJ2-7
CASSMTSGAAYYEQYF
TGTGCCAGTAGTATGACTAGCGGGGCCGCATATTACGAGCAGTACTTC
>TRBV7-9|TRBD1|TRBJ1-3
CASSYTGTAGRNTIYF
TGTGCCAGCAGTTATACCGGGACAGCCGGAAGAAACACCATATATTTT
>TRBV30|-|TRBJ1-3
CAWRETGSGNTIYF
TGTGCCTGGAGGGAGACCGGCTCTGGAAACACCATATATTTT
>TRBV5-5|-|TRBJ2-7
CASSLAHSYEQYF
TGTGCCAGCAGCTTGGCCCATTCCTACGAGCAGTACTTC